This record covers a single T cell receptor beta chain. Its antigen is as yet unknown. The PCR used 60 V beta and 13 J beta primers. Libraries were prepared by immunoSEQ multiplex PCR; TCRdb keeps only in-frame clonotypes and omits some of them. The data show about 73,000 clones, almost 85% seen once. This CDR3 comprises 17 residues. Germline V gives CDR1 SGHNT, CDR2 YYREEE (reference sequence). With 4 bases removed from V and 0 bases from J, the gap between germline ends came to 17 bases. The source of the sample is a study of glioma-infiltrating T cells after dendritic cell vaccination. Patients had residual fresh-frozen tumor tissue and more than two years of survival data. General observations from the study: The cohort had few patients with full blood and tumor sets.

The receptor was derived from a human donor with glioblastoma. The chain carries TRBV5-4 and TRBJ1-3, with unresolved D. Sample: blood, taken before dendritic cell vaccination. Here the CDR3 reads CASSTGGSFFSGNTIYF. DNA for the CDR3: TGTGCCAGCAGCACTGGCGGTTCTTTCTTCTCTGGAAACACCATATATTTT.